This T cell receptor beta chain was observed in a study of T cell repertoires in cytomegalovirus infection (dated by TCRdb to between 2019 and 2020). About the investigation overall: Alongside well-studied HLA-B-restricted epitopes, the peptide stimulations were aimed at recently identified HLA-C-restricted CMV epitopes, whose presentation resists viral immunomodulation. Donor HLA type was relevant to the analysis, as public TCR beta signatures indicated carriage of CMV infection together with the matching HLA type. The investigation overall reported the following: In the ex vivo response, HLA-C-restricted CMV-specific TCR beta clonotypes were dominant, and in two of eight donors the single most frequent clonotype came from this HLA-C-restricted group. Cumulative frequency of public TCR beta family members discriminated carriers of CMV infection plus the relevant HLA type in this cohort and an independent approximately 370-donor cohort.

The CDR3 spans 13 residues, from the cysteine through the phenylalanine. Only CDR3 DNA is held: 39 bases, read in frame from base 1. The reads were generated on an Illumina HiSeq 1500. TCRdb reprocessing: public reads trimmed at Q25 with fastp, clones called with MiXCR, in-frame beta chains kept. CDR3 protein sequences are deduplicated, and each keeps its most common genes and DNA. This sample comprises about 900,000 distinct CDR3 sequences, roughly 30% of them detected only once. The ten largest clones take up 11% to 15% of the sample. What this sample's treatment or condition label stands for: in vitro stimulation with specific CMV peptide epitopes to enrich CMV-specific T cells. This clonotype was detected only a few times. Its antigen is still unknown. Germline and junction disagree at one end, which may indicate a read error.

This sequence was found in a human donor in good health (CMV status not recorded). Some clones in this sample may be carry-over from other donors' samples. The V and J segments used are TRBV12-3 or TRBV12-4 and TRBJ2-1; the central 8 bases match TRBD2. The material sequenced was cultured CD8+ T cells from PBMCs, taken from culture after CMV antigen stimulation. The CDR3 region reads CASRFGGAREQFF. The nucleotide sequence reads TGTGCCAGCCGTTTCGGGGGGGCGAGAGAGCAGTTCTTC.